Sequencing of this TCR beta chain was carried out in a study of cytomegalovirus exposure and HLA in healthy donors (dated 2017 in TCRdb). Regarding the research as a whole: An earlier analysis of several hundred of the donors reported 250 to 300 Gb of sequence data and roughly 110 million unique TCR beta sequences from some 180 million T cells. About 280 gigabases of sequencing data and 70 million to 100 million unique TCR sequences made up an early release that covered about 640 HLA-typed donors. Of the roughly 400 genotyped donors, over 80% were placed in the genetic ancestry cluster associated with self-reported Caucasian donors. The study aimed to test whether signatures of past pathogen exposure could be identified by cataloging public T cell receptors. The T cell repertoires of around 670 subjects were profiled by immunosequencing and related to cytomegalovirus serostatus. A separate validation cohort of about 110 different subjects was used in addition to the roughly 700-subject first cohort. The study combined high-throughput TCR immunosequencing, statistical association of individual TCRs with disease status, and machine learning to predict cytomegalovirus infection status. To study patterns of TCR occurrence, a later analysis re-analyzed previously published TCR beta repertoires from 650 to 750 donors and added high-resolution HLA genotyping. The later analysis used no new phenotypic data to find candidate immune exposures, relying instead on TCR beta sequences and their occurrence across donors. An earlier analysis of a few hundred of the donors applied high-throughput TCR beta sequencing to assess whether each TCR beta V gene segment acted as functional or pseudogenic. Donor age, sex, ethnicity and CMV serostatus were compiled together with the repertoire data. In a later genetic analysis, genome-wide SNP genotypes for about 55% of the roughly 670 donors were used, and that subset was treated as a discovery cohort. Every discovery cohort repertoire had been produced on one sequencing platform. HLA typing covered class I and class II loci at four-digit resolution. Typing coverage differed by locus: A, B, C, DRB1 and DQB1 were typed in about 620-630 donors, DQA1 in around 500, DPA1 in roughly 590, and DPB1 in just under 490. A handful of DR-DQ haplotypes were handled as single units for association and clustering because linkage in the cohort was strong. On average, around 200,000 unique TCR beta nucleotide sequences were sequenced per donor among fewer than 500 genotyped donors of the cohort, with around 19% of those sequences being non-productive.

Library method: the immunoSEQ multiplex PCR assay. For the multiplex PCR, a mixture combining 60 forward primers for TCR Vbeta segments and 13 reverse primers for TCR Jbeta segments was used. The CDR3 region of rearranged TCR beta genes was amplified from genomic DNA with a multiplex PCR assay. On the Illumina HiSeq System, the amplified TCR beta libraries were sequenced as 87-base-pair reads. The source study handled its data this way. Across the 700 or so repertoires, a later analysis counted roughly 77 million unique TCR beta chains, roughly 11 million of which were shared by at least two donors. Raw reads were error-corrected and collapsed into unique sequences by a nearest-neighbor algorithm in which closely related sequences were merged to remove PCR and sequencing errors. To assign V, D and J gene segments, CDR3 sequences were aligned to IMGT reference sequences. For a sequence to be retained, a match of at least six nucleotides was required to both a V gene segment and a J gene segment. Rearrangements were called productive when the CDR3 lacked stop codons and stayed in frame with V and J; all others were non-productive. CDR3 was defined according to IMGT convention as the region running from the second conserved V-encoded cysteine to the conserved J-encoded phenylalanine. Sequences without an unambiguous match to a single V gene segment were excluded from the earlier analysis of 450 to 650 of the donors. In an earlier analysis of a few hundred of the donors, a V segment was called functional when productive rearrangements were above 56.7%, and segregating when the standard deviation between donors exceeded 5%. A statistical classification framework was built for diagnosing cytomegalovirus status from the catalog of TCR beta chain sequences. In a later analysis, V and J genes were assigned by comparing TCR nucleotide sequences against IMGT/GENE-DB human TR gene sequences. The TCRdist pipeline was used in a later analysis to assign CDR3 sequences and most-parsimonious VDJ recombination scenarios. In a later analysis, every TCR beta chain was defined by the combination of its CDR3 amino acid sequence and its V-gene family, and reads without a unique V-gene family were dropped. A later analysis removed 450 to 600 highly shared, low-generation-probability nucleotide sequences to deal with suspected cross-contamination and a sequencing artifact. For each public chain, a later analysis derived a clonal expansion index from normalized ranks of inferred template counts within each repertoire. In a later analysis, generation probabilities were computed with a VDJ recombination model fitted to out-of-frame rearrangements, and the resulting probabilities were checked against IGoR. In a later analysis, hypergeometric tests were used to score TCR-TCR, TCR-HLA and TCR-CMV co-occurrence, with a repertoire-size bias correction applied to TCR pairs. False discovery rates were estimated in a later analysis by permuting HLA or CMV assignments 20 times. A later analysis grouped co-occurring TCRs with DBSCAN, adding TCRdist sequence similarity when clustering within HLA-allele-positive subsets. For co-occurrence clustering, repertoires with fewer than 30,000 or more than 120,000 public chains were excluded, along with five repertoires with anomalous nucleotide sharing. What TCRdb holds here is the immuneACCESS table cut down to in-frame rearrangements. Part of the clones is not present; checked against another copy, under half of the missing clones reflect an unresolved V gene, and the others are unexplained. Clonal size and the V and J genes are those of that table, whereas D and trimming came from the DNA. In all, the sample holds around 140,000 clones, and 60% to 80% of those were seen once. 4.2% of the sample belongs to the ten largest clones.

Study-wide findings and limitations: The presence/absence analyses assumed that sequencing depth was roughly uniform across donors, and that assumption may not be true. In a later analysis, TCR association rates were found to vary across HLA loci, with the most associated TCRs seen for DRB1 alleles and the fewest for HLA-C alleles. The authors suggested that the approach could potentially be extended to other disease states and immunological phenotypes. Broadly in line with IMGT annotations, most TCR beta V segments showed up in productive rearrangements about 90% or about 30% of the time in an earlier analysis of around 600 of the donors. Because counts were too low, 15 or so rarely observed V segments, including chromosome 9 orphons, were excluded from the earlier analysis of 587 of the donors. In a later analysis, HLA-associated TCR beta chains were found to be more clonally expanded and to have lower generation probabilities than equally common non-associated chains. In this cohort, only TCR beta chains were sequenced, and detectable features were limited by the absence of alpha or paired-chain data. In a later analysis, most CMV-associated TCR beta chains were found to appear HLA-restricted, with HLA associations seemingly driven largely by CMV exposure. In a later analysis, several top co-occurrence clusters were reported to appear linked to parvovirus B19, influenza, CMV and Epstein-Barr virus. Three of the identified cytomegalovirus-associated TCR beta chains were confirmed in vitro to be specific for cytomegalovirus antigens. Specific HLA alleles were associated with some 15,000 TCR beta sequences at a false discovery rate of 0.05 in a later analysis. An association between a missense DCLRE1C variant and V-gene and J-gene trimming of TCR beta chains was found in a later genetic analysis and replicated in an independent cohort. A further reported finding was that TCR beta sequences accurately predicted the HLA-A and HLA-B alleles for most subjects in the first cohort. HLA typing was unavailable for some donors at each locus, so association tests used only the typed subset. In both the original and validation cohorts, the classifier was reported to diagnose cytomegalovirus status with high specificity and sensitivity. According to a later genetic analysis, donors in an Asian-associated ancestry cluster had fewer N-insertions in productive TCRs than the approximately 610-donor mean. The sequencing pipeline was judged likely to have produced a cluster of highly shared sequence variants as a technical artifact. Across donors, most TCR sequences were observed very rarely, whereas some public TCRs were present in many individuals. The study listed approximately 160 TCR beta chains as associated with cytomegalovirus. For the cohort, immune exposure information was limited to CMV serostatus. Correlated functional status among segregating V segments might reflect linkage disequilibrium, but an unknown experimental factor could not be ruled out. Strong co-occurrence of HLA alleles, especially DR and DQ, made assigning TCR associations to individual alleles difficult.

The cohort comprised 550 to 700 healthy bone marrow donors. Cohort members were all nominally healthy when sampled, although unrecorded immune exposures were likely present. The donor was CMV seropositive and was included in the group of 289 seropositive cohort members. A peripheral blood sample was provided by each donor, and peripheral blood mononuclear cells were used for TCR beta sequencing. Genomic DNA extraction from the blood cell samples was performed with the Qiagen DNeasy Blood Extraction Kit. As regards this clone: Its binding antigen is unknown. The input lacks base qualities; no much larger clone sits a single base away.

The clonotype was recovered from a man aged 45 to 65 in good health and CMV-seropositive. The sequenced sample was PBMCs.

The CDR3 here reads CASSTPGQGKRFF. The nucleotides read TGTGCCAGTAGTACTCCGGGACAGGGTAAAAGGTTTTTT. Here the chain combines TRBV19 and TRBJ1-4, with 9 junctional bases fitting TRBD1. Inclusive of the bounding cysteine and phenylalanine, the CDR3 is 13 residues long. The read is trimmed to its CDR3 DNA, 39 bases read in frame from base 1. V is trimmed back by 4 bases and J by 16 bases, and the junction contains 10 bases that no gene match accounts for. CDR1 and CDR2, per the germline V gene (reference sequence), are LNHDA and SQIVND.